The source of this T cell receptor beta chain is a study of CXCR3-negative and CXCR3-positive naive CD8 T cells. Regarding this clonotype: As yet, its antigen is unknown.

TRB cDNA libraries were made by UMI-labeled 5' RACE. TCRdb reanalyzed the 5' RACE reads, giving one entry per CDR3 protein sequence and no DNA. This listing includes about 40,000 distinct CDR3 sequences. Notes on the study in general: Both of the naive subsets showed about the same high diversity, but memory CD8+ cells had much less. Researchers report CXCR3 expression partially decreased after cryopreservation, with fresh PBMCs used in most assays.

Germline V lookup: CDR1 LGHNA, CDR2 YNFKEQ. CDR3 length: 17 amino acids. The chain has TRBV4-2 and TRBJ2-7; the TRBD2 assignment by TCRdb is unverifiable without DNA. The sequence came from a human donor in good health. Some clones in this sample may be carry-over from other donors' samples. The sample comprised memory CD8+ T cells from blood. The CDR3 region is CASSPTSSGGRSYEQYF.